A single sample is the source of the 21 T cell receptor beta chains below, sequenced in a study of blood T cell repertoires in COVID-19. Using immunoSEQ multiplex PCR, the repertoire was profiled, and TCRdb retains in-frame clones only, with some absent. This table holds roughly 500,000 clones, about 91% found once. Sample: peripheral blood. The receptor source for this set is a young man with COVID-19, enrolled during active disease.

On this clone: This sample also contains other DNA sequences that code for the same CDR3. CDR3 sequence reads: CASSLGQGATGELFF. CDR3 in DNA: TGCGCCAGCAGCTTGGGACAGGGGGCTACCGGGGAGCTGTTTTTT. V and J are TRBV5-1 and TRBJ2-2; 10 bases match TRBD1. Trimming took 0 bases from V and 5 from J; bases not matched to a gene: 1. CDR1 SGHRS and CDR2 YFSETQ come from the germline V gene. This CDR3 contains 15 residues.

The chain has TRBV6-5 and TRBJ1-2, with D possibly matching TRBD1 (5 bases). CDR1 is MNHEY and CDR2 is SVGAGI in the germline V gene. The CDR3 spans 11 residues. Trimming pared 9 bases from V and 7 bases from J, leaving 12 bases between. The CDR3 DNA is TGTGCCAGAGGGGAGGGCTCTGGCTACACCTTC. Its protein is CARGEGSGYTF.

CDR3 sequence reads: CASSSDRGPGNTIYF. CDR3 DNA: TGTGCCAGCAGTTCCGACAGGGGACCTGGAAACACCATATATTTT. The chain couples TRBV6-5 to TRBJ1-3; TRBD1 agrees at 8 bases. CDR1 and CDR2 from the germline V gene are MNHEY and SVGAGI. The trim removed 4 bases at V and 2 bases at J, leaving 4 bases unmatched. CDR3 length equals 15 residues.

A note on this clone: Other nucleotide sequences from this sample produce the same CDR3. The chain employs TRBV7-9 and TRBJ2-5; 10 bases match TRBD1. V shed 6 bases, J shed 5 bases, and the junction held 9 bases outside the gene matches. This CDR3 is 15 amino acids long. Germline CDR1 reads SEHNR; CDR2 reads FQNEAQ (reference sequence). CDR3 nucleotide sequence: TGTGCCAGCAGTCCCGACAGGGGGCGGCGGGAGACCCAGTACTTC. Protein: CASSPDRGRRETQYF.

This clone was seen a few times. The V call is TRBV6-4, the J call TRBJ1-5; 7 bases align to TRBD1. Losses at the gene ends were 1 base for V and 3 bases for J; bases not matched to a gene: 6. CDR1 and CDR2 (germline): MRHNA, SNTAGT. CDR3 size: 16 residues. The CDR3 region has the DNA TGTGCCAGCAGTGACTACGACAGGGCCCTCAATCAGCCCCAGCATTTT. Amino acid sequence: CASSDYDRALNQPQHF.

The gene calls are TRBV6-5 and TRBJ2-7, with TRBD2 matching over 7 bases. Germline CDR1 is MNHEY and CDR2 is SVGAGI. The CDR3 has 14 amino acids. J lost 6 bases, V lost 8 bases, and 13 bases had no gene match. The CDR3 reads CASGGGLGDGEQYF. The CDR3 DNA is TGTGCCAGCGGCGGGGGACTTGGTGACGGCGAGCAGTACTTC.

The chain has TRBV5-1 and TRBJ2-3; TRBD1 matches 7 bases. This CDR3 region has 16 residues. Germline V gives CDR1 SGHRS, CDR2 YFSETQ. V was pared by 0 bases and J by 5 bases, with 9 bases of the junction left unmatched. The CDR3 here is CASSLVYRGARDTQYF. In nucleotides, the CDR3 is TGCGCCAGCAGCTTGGTTTACAGGGGCGCGAGAGATACGCAGTATTTT. Together with reference TRBV5-1 and TRBJ2-3, the CDR3 gives the full variable domain: KAGVTQTPRYLIKTRGQQVTLSCSPISGHRSVSWYQQTPGQGLQFLFEYFSETQRNKGNFPGRFSGRQFSNSRSEMNVSTLELGDSALYLCASSLVYRGARDTQYFGPGTRLTVL.

The chain joins TRBV11-2 to TRBJ2-7; D may be TRBD1 (6 bases). Trimming cost V 4 bases and J 3 bases, with 16 bases left between them. The CDR3 is 15 amino acids. Per the germline V gene, CDR1 is SGHAT and CDR2 is FQNNGV. In nucleotides, the CDR3 is TGTGCCAGCAGCTACCGGGACATAGGATACTACGAGCAGTACTTC. It encodes CASSYRDIGYYEQYF.

The rearrangement joins TRBV6-5 to TRBJ2-5; D is ambiguous. The germline V and J ends were trimmed by 5 bases and 4 bases, with 5 bases remaining between them. CDR3 length: 11 residues. Germline CDR1 reads MNHEY; CDR2 reads SVGAGI. The CDR3 DNA reads as TGTGCCAGCAGTAACGGAGAGACCCAGTACTTC. This encodes CASSNGETQYF.

The rearrangement links TRBV15 to TRBJ2-7; TRBD2 might be the D (6 bases). V gave up 6 bases and J gave up 0 bases, with 15 bases separating them. Germline V gene lookup returns CDR1 LNHNV and CDR2 YYDKDF (reference sequence). This CDR3 has 15 residues. The DNA of the CDR3 is TGTGCCACCAGTATGCCAAGGACTAACTCCTACGAGCAGTACTTC. Translating it yields CATSMPRTNSYEQYF.

The chain has TRBV5-4 and TRBJ1-2; 8 positions match TRBD1. V shed 5 bases, J shed 5 bases, and the junction held 11 bases outside the gene matches. There are 15 residues in the CDR3. Germline V gene sequence: CDR1 SGHNT, CDR2 YYREEE (reference sequence). CDR3: CASSFTGTGGYGYTF. The DNA of the CDR3 is TGTGCCAGCAGTTTTACCGGGACAGGAGGGTATGGCTACACCTTC.

V usage is TRBV3-1 (or the pseudogene TRBV3-2) and J usage is TRBJ1-5; TRBD1 aligns across 7 bases. Germline loops: CDR1 LGHDT, CDR2 YNNKEL (reference sequence). The CDR3 length is 15 residues. V lost 4 bases and J lost 5; bases outside the gene matches: 8. CDR3 protein: CASSLGTAVDQPQHF. As DNA, the CDR3 is TGTGCCAGCAGCCTAGGGACAGCCGTCGATCAGCCCCAGCATTTT.

This chain uses TRBV2 with TRBJ1-2; 7 positions agree with TRBD1. The junction had 8 bases not matched to a gene; V was cut back by 2 bases and J by 5 bases. CDR3 length: 15 amino acids. Germline V gene data show CDR1 as SNHLY and CDR2 as FYNNEI. This CDR3 reads CASSELSTGPYGYTF. CDR3 nucleotides: TGTGCCAGCAGTGAACTATCGACAGGGCCTTATGGCTACACCTTC.

V and J are TRBV6-5 and TRBJ2-3; D may be TRBD2 (5 bases). CDR1 MNHEY and CDR2 SVGAGI come from the germline V gene. Deletions cut 4 bases from V and 6 bases from J, with 20 bases between. This CDR3 is built from 16 residues. This CDR3 is CASSSRIVGRGDTQYF. DNA for the CDR3: TGTGCCAGCAGTTCTCGAATAGTAGGCCGAGGGGATACGCAGTATTTT.

This clone showed up just once. This rearrangement joins TRBV11-2 to TRBJ2-7, with TRBD2 matching 9 bases. The ends lost 1 base at V and 2 bases at J; junction bases unmatched: 6. The CDR3 runs to 16 residues. From germline, CDR1 is SGHAT and CDR2 FQNNGV. The CDR3 bases are TGTGCCAGCAGCTTAGGGGGGGGACTAGCAGCCTACGAGCAGTACTTC. This gives the protein CASSLGGGLAAYEQYF.

The J gene is TRBJ1-2, the V gene TRBV11-2; D might be TRBD1 (5 bases). Germline CDR1 and CDR2: SGHAT and FQNNGV. Trimming removed 1 base from V and 8 bases from J, with 20 bases in between. The CDR3 covers 16 residues. The DNA for the CDR3 is TGTGCCAGCAGCTTAGGAACTGTATCAGGGTTCGGCGGCTACACCTTC. Its protein product is CASSLGTVSGFGGYTF.

In its sample, this clone was seen a few times. The V and J genes are TRBV13 and TRBJ1-1; D unresolved. CDR3 length equals 14 residues. The ends were cut back, 0 bases at V and 1 base at J, with 6 bases in the middle. Germline V gene data show CDR1 as PRHDT and CDR2 as FYEKMQ (reference sequence). The CDR3 here is CASSLGLENTEAFF. The CDR3, as DNA: TGTGCCAGCAGCTTAGGGCTAGAGAACACTGAAGCTTTCTTT.

This chain links TRBV4-2 with TRBJ1-5; D gene unclear. V was shortened by 0 bases and J by 0 bases, with 12 bases between the two germline ends. The V gene's germline CDR1 is LGHNA and CDR2 YNFKEQ. The CDR3 contains 17 residues. DNA for the CDR3: TGTGCCAGCAGCCAAGATTTGCGCGGGAATAGCAATCAGCCCCAGCATTTT. This translates into CASSQDLRGNSNQPQHF.

The chain links TRBV7-2 to TRBJ2-3, with 10 bases lining up with TRBD2. CDR3 length: 15 residues. Germline V lookup: CDR1 SGHTA, CDR2 FQGNSA. V lost 5 bases to trimming and J lost 1 base; unmatched junction nucleotides: 3. CDR3 bases: TGTGCCAGCAGCCCGAGCGGGGGGGGCACAGATACGCAGTATTTT. It encodes CASSPSGGGTDTQYF.

This chain uses TRBV3-1 (or the pseudogene TRBV3-2) with TRBJ2-1; 8 bases are shared with TRBD2. CDR3 size: 13 residues. Germline V gene sequence: CDR1 LGHDT, CDR2 YNNKEL (reference sequence). The V and J ends lost 6 bases and 4 bases, in that order; junction bases with no gene match: 2. For the CDR3, the DNA is TGTGCCAGCAGAACTAGCGGTTACAATGAGCAGTTCTTC. Translation: CASRTSGYNEQFF.

In its sample, this clone was seen once. This chain joins TRBV30 and TRBJ1-5; 7 bases are a match to TRBD1. CDR3 size: 16 residues. The germline V gene has CDR1 GTSNPN and CDR2 SVGIG (reference sequence). Losses at the gene ends were 1 base for V and 4 bases for J; bases not matched to a gene: 10. The CDR3 region is CAWSDFFGTENQPQHF. The DNA for the CDR3 is TGTGCCTGGAGTGACTTTTTCGGGACAGAAAATCAGCCCCAGCATTTT.